This TCR beta chain was identified in a study of cytomegalovirus exposure and HLA in healthy donors. A single count supports this clone. Its antigen remains unidentified. Separate from the approximately 670-subject first cohort was the approximately 120-subject validation cohort, to which the donors belonged. The CDR3 loop spans 12 amino acids. The V gene's germline CDR1 is SGDLS and CDR2 YYNGEE. Trimming left V 0 bases short and J 5 bases short, with 6 bases between. General study points: Most TCR sequences proved rare, with some public TCRs found in many donors. CMV antigen specificity was confirmed in vitro for a few CMV-associated chains.

The table came from immunoSEQ multiplex PCR; TCRdb's copy has only in-frame clones and leaves some out. The profile shows over 200,000 clones, 75% to 90% of them singletons. The source of this sequence is a woman aged 30 to 39 in good health and CMV-seropositive. V gene TRBV9 combines with J gene TRBJ2-7, with D perhaps TRBD1 or TRBD2 (5 bases each). The material sequenced was PBMCs. CDR3 nucleotide sequence: TGTGCCAGCAGCGTAGGGGGGAACGAGCAGTACTTC. Translated, it gives CASSVGGNEQYF.